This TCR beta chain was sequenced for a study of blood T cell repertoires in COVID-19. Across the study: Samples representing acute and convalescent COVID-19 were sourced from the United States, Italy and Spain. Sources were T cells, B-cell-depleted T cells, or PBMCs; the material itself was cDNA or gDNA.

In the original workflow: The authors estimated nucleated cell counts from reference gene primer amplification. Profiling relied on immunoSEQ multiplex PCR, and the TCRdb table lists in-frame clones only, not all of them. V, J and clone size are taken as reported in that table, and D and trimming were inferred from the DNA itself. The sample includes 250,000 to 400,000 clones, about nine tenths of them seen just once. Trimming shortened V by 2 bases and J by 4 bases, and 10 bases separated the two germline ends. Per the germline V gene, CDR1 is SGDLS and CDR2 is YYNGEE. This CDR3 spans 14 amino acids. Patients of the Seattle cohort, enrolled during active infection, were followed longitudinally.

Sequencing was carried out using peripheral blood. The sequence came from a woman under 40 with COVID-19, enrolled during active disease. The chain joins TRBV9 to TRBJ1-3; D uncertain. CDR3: CASSVSSVGNTIYF. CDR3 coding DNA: TGTGCCAGCAGCGTTAGTTCTGTGGGAAACACCATATATTTT.